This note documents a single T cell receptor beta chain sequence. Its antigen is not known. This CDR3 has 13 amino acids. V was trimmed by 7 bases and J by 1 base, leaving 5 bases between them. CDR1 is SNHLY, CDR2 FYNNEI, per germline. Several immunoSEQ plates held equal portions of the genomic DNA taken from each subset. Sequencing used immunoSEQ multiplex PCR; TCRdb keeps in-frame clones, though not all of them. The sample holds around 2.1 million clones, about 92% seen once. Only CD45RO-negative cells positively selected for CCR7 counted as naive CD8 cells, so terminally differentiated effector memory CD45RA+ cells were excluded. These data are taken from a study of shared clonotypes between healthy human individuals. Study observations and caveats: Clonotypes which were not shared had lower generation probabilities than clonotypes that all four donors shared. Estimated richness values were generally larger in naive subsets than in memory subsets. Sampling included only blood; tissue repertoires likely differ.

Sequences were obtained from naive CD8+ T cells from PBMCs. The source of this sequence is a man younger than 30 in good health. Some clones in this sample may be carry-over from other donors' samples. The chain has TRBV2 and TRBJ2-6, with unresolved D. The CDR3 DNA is TGTGCCAGCATGGGGTCTGGGGCCAACGTCCTGACTTTC. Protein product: CASMGSGANVLTF.